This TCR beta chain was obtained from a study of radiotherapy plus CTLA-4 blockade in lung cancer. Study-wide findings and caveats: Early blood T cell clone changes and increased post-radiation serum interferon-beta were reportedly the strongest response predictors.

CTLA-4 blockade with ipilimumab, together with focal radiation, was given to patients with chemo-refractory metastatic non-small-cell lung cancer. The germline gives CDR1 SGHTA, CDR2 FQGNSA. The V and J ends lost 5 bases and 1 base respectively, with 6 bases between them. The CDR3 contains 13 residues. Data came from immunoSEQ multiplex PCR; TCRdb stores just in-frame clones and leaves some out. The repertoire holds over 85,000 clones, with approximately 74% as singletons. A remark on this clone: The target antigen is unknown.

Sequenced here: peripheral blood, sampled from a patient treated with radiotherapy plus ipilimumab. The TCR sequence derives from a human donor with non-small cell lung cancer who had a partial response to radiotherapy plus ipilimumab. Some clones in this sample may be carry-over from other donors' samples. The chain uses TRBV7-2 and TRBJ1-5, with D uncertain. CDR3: CASSQQSNQPQHF. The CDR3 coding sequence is TGTGCCAGCAGCCAACAAAGCAATCAGCCCCAGCATTTT. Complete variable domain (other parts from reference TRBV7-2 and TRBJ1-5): GAGVSQSPSNKVTEKGKDVELRCDPISGHTALYWYRQSLGQGLEFLIYFQGNSAPDKSGLPSDRFSAERTGGSVSTLTIQRTQQEDSAVYLCASSQQSNQPQHFGDGTRLSIL.